The 13 T cell receptor beta chains listed next were all sequenced from one sample in a study of blood T cell repertoires in COVID-19. The data were produced by immunoSEQ multiplex PCR, yet TCRdb's version contains in-frame clones alone and is incomplete. The sample holds approximately 330,000 clones, 80% to 90% seen once. Source material: peripheral blood. The receptors derive from a man in his thirties or forties with COVID-19, enrolled during active disease.

This clone was counted a single time. V gene TRBV28 combines with J gene TRBJ1-3; perhaps TRBD1 as D (6 bases). The CDR3 is made up of 18 amino acids. Germline V gene sequence: CDR1 MDHEN, CDR2 SYDVKM. V dropped 6 bases and J dropped 2 bases, with 23 bases sitting between them. CDR3 residues: CASRGPLQGKVPGNTIYF. Written as DNA, the CDR3 is TGTGCCAGCAGGGGTCCATTACAGGGAAAGGTGCCTGGAAACACCATATATTTT. The whole variable domain, filled in from reference TRBV28 and TRBJ1-3, reads DVKVTQSSRYLVKRTGEKVFLECVQDMDHENMFWYRQDPGLGLRLIYFSYDVKMKEKGDIPEGYSVSREKKERFSLILESASTNQTSMYLCASRGPLQGKVPGNTIYFGEGSWLTVV.

The rearrangement uses TRBV7-2 and TRBJ2-3; no clear D gene. Looked up from germline, CDR1 is SGHTA and CDR2 is FQGNSA. Trimming removed 2 bases from V and 0 bases from J, with 3 bases in between. This CDR3 contains 13 residues. This CDR3 is CASSLPSTDTQYF. The CDR3 DNA is TGTGCCAGCAGCTTACCTAGCACAGATACGCAGTATTTT. The entire variable domain, with the rest obtained from reference TRBV7-2 and TRBJ2-3, is as follows: GAGVSQSPSNKVTEKGKDVELRCDPISGHTALYWYRQSLGQGLEFLIYFQGNSAPDKSGLPSDRFSAERTGGSVSTLTIQRTQQEDSAVYLCASSLPSTDTQYFGPGTRLTVL.

The chain joins TRBV6-4 to TRBJ1-1; TRBD1 is a possible D gene (5 bases). The CDR3 is 13 residues long. V gave up 6 bases and J gave up 1 base, with 9 bases separating them. Per germline, CDR1 MRHNA and CDR2 SNTAGT. The CDR3 nucleotides are TGTGCCAGCAGCCTGACAGAGAACACTGAAGCTTTCTTT. Translating it yields CASSLTENTEAFF.

The CDR3 loop is CASSWAGGPYEQYF. In DNA form, the CDR3 reads TGTGCCAGCAGTTGGGCGGGGGGCCCCTACGAGCAGTACTTC. The genes are TRBV6-5 and TRBJ2-7; TRBD2 aligns across 8 bases. The J segment lost 2 bases and the V segment lost 4 bases, leaving 4 bases of the junction unmatched. Germline-derived CDR1 and CDR2 are MNHEY and SVGAGI. This CDR3 has 14 residues.

V usage is TRBV2 and J usage is TRBJ2-5, with 11 bases fitting TRBD2. V was clipped by 11 bases and J by 3 bases; unmatched bases: 5. The CDR3 loop spans 13 amino acids. Germline lookup yields CDR1 SNHLY and CDR2 FYNNEI. This chain's CDR3 is CAGTGLAEETQYF. CDR3 DNA sequence: TGTGCCGGCACGGGACTAGCGGAAGAGACCCAGTACTTC.

This clone was seen only once. This chain joins TRBV6-5 and TRBJ2-5; 9 positions agree with TRBD1. The CDR3 has 15 amino acids. Trimming took 5 bases from V and 4 from J; bases not matched to a gene: 8. Per germline, CDR1 MNHEY and CDR2 SVGAGI. CDR3 nucleotides: TGTGCCAGCAGTCGGACAGGGGTTAGTTTAGAGACCCAGTACTTC. Amino acids: CASSRTGVSLETQYF.

The CDR3 DNA sequence: TGTGCCAGCAGTGCGGGGGCGAACACCGGGGAGCTGTTTTTT. Protein sequence: CASSAGANTGELFF. The chain links TRBV6-4 to TRBJ2-2; a possible D gene is TRBD2 (6 bases). Germline CDR1 MRHNA, CDR2 SNTAGT. Trimming shortened V by 4 bases and J by 0 bases, and 6 bases separated the two germline ends. The CDR3 is 14 residues long.

The chain has TRBV5-1 and TRBJ1-1; no definite D call. CDR1 SGHRS and CDR2 YFSETQ come from the germline V gene. V was trimmed by 1 base and J by 0 bases, leaving 13 bases between them. The CDR3 spans 16 residues. In DNA, the CDR3 is TGCGCCAGCAGCTTGAGGGCAGAGAGGGTGAACACTGAAGCTTTCTTT. It specifies CASSLRAERVNTEAFF.

The chain is built from TRBV11-2 and TRBJ2-5, with D perhaps TRBD1 (6 bases). CDR1 and CDR2 from the germline V gene are SGHAT and FQNNGV. CDR3 length equals 15 residues. V shed 1 base and J shed 4 bases, with 13 bases lying between them. CDR3 nucleotide sequence: TGTGCCAGCAGCTTAGGGGGGCAAGGTCTAGAGACCCAGTACTTC. It specifies CASSLGGQGLETQYF.

The rearrangement uses TRBV7-2 and TRBJ2-7; 14 bases map to TRBD2. The CDR3 has 17 residues. J gave up 5 bases and V 1 base, and 7 bases lay outside the gene matches. Germline-derived CDR1 and CDR2 are SGHTA and FQGNSA. The CDR3 DNA sequence: TGTGCCAGCAGCTTAGGTGGGACTAGCGGGAGACGGAACGAGCAGTACTTC. Its protein is CASSLGGTSGRRNEQYF.

The chain is built from TRBV3-1 (or the pseudogene TRBV3-2) and TRBJ2-7; 11 nucleotides line up with TRBD1. CDR3 length: 17 residues. Germline V gene sequence: CDR1 LGHDT, CDR2 YNNKEL (reference sequence). The junction had 10 bases not matched to a gene; V was cut back by 4 bases and J by 2 bases. CDR3 nucleotides: TGTGCCAGCAGCCCCCTCGGGGGGACAGGGGGTACCTACGAGCAGTACTTC. As protein: CASSPLGGTGGTYEQYF.

The rearrangement links TRBV18 to TRBJ2-7; 10 positions match TRBD2. This CDR3 is 17 amino acids long. Trimming at V came to 3 bases and at J to 5 bases, leaving 13 bases not matched to a gene. Germline V gene lookup returns CDR1 KGHSH and CDR2 LQKENI. For the CDR3, the DNA is TGTGCCAGCTCACCCTACAGCGGAGCGGGGGGGCCAAACGAGCAGTACTTC. Its translation: CASSPYSGAGGPNEQYF.

This clone was seen a single time. The CDR3 bases are TGCGCCAGCAGCCGAAAGGAAGGGGGCACGCAGCCCCAGCATTTT. Translating it yields CASSRKEGGTQPQHF. The V and J genes are TRBV4-1 and TRBJ1-5; 7 bases agree with TRBD1. J gave up 7 bases and V 4 bases, and 10 bases lay outside the gene matches. From germline, CDR1 is MGHRA and CDR2 YSYEKL. The length of the CDR3 is 15 residues.